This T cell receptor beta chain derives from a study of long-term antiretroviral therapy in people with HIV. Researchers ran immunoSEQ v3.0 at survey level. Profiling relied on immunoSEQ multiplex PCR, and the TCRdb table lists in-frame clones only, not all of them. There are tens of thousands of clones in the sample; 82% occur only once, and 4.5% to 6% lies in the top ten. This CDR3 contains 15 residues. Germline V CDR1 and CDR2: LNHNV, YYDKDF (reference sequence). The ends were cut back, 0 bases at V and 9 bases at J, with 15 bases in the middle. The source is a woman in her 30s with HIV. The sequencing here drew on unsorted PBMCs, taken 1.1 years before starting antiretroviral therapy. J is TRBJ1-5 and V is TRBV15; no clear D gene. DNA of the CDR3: TGTGCCACCAGCAGAGATCCCTCGGGTTCAGGGCCCCAGCATTTT. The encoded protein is CATSRDPSGSGPQHF.